This T cell receptor (beta chain) was recovered during a study of blood T cell repertoires in COVID-19. The J segment lost 3 bases and the V segment lost 4 bases, leaving 6 bases of the junction unmatched. The CDR3 sequence is 15 residues long. In germline, CDR1 is SGHRS, CDR2 YFSETQ. Source study methods: The assay estimated nucleated cells by amplifying reference gene primers. Profiled with immunoSEQ multiplex PCR; TCRdb holds only in-frame clones, not every one. That table furnishes V, J and clone size, whereas the DNA furnished D and trimming. Among approximately 230,000 clones listed, around 80% were seen once.

The V gene is TRBV5-1, the J gene TRBJ1-5, with TRBD1 matching 8 bases. The sequence derives from a man older than 75 with acute or convalescent COVID-19. Sequencing was done on a sample of peripheral blood. DNA for the CDR3: TGCGCCAGCAGCCCGGAGGGACAGGTCAATCAGCCCCAGCATTTT. Translated: CASSPEGQVNQPQHF.